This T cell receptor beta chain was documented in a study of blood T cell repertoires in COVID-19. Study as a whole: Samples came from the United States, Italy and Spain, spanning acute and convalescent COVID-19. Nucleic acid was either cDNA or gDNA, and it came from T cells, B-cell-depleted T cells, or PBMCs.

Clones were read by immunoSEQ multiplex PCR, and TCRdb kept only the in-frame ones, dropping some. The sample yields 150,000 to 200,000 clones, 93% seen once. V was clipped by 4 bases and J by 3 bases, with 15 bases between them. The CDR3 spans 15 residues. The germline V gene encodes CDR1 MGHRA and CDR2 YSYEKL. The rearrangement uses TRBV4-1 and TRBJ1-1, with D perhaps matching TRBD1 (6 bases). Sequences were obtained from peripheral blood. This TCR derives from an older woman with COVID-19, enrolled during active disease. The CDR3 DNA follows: TGCGCCAGCAGCCCCCAACGGACAGTGCACACTGAAGCTTTCTTT. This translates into CASSPQRTVHTEAFF.